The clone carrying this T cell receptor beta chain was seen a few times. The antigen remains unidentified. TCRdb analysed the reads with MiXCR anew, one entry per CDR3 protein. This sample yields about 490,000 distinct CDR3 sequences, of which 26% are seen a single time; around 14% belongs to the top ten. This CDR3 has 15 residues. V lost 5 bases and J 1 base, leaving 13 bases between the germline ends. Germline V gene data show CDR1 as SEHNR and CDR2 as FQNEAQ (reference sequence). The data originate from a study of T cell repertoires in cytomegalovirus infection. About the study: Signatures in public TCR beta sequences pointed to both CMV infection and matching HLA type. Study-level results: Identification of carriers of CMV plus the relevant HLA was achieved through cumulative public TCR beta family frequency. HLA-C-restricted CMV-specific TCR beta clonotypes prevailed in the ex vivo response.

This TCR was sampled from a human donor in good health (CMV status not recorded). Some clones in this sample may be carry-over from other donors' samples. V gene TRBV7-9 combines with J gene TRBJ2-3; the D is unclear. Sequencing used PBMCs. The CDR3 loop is CASSAAEWGTDTQYF. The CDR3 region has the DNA TGTGCCAGCAGCGCGGCGGAATGGGGCACAGATACGCAGTATTTT.